The 24 T cell receptor beta chains below all came from one sample that was sequenced in a study of blood T cell repertoires in COVID-19. Generated by immunoSEQ multiplex PCR, the TCRdb table keeps only in-frame clones and is missing some. The table lists 200,000 to 250,000 clones, 75% to 95% of them singletons, with around 2% in the top ten. Sequenced input: PBMCs or T cells enriched from blood (not recorded which). The receptors were sampled from a woman aged 18-35 years who had recovered from COVID-19.

The chain combines TRBV7-2 with TRBJ1-6; D is perhaps TRBD1 (6 bases). CDR3 length: 15 residues. V was cut by 5 bases and J by 9 bases, with 17 bases left in between. From germline, CDR1 is SGHTA and CDR2 FQGNSA. As DNA, the CDR3 is TGTGCCAGCAGCATCGGACAGAGCGGGGGTTCACCCCTCCACTTT. Its translation is CASSIGQSGGSPLHF.

The chain joins TRBV15 to TRBJ2-2; no clear D. CDR3 length: 14 amino acids. The germline CDR1 and CDR2 sequences are LNHNV and YYDKDF (reference sequence). Deletions cut 1 base from V and 8 bases from J, with 11 bases between. CDR3 in DNA: TGTGCCACCAGCAGAGCACGAACTACTGGGGAGCTGTTTTTT. It codes for CATSRARTTGELFF.

The chain recombines TRBV10-3 with TRBJ1-2; tentative D call: TRBD1 (5 bases). CDR3 length equals 16 residues. CDR1 ENHRY and CDR2 SYGVKD come from the germline V gene. Deletions cut 3 bases from V and 2 bases from J, with 16 bases between. CDR3: CAISDSGGPWNYGYTF. CDR3 bases: TGTGCCATCAGTGACTCGGGGGGACCCTGGAACTATGGCTACACCTTC.

This chain joins TRBV5-1 and TRBJ2-5; D call uncertain. Trimming removed 3 bases at V and 5 bases at J, with 11 bases between. This CDR3 has 13 residues. Germline CDR1 SGHRS, CDR2 YFSETQ. The CDR3 bases are TGCGCCAGCAGCTCGCCTTGGAGCGAGACCCAGTACTTC. It is translated as CASSSPWSETQYF.

The CDR3, as DNA: TGTGCCAGCAGCTTAGCCGGGAGTTACGACGAGCAGTACTTC. Translating it yields CASSLAGSYDEQYF. The chain uses TRBV7-9 and TRBJ2-7, with D tentatively TRBD2 (6 bases). This CDR3 has 14 amino acids. The germline V gene encodes CDR1 SEHNR and CDR2 FQNEAQ (reference sequence). V was trimmed by 0 bases and J by 5 bases, leaving 11 bases between them.

The V gene is TRBV7-9, the J gene TRBJ2-2; weak D call: TRBD1 (6 bases). Germline V gives CDR1 SEHNR, CDR2 FQNEAQ (reference sequence). V was pared by 1 base and J by 5 bases, with 8 bases between. The CDR3 consists of 14 residues. DNA for the CDR3: TGTGCCAGCAGCTTAGAGAGGGGGACCGGGGAGCTGTTTTTT. It encodes CASSLERGTGELFF.

The J gene is TRBJ1-4, the V gene TRBV12-5, with D possibly TRBD1 on 6 matching bases. The CDR3 spans 16 residues. Germline values: CDR1 LGHNT, CDR2 FRNRAP. With 0 bases removed from V and 6 bases from J, the gap between germline ends came to 14 bases. This CDR3 reads CASGLVVGAVYEKLFF. Here the CDR3 DNA reads TGTGCTAGTGGTTTGGTGGTGGGGGCGGTTTATGAAAAACTGTTTTTT. Combining the CDR3 with reference TRBV12-5 and TRBJ1-4 gives the whole variable domain DARVTQTPRHKVTEMGQEVTMRCQPILGHNTVFWYRQTMMQGLELLAYFRNRAPLDDSGMPKDRFSAEMPDATLATLKIQPSEPRDSAVYFCASGLVVGAVYEKLFFGSGTQLSVL.

The CDR3 protein is CASSLYGLAGNEQFF. DNA for the CDR3: TGCGCCAGCAGCTTGTACGGACTAGCGGGGAATGAGCAGTTCTTC. The rearrangement uses TRBV5-1 and TRBJ2-1; TRBD2 matches at 12 bases. Per the germline V gene, CDR1 is SGHRS and CDR2 is YFSETQ. The CDR3 has 15 amino acids. V dropped 1 base and J dropped 7; count of bases not matched to a gene: 3.

The chain is built from TRBV5-6 and TRBJ1-6; D is possibly TRBD1 (5 bases). V lost 0 bases to trimming and J lost 6 bases, with 10 bases between them. The CDR3 totals 15 residues. Germline V CDR1 and CDR2: SGHDT, YYEEEE. For the CDR3, the DNA is TGTGCCAGCAGCTTGGATGCAGGGCTTAATTCACCCCTCCACTTT. The encoded protein is CASSLDAGLNSPLHF.

The rearrangement links TRBV5-6 to TRBJ1-2, with D perhaps TRBD1 (5 bases). This CDR3 region has 15 residues. Germline CDR1 SGHDT, CDR2 YYEEEE. The V gene lost 4 bases and the J gene lost 0 bases, with 13 bases spanning the gap. CDR3: CASSRLTETNYGYTF. As DNA, the CDR3 is TGTGCCAGCAGCCGGCTGACAGAGACTAACTATGGCTACACCTTC.

The rearrangement joins TRBV19 to TRBJ2-4, with 10 positions matching TRBD1. This CDR3 spans 16 amino acids. Trimming at V came to 6 bases and at J to 2 bases, leaving 7 bases not matched to a gene. Germline CDR1 is LNHDA and CDR2 is SQIVND (reference sequence). CDR3 bases: TGTGCCAGTAGGAACCCGGGACAGGGGTCCAAAAACATTCAGTACTTC. This translates into CASRNPGQGSKNIQYF.

The chain carries TRBV18 and TRBJ1-1; D possibly corresponds to TRBD1 (5 bases). The CDR3 is made up of 17 amino acids. CDR1 is KGHSH and CDR2 is LQKENI in the germline V gene. The germline V and J ends were trimmed by 2 bases and 1 base, with 17 bases remaining between them. The CDR3 here is CASSPEMWGWRNTEAFF. The CDR3 DNA is TGTGCCAGCTCACCAGAGATGTGGGGCTGGAGGAACACTGAAGCTTTCTTT.

The rearrangement uses TRBV5-1 and TRBJ1-1, with D perhaps TRBD1 (6 bases). Germline V gene data show CDR1 as SGHRS and CDR2 as YFSETQ. This CDR3 has 15 amino acids. V was pared by 0 bases and J by 5 bases, with 14 bases between. The CDR3 bases are TGCGCCAGCAGCTTGGATCGGGGGGCAGGGACTGAAGCTTTCTTT. Encoded protein: CASSLDRGAGTEAFF.

The chain uses TRBV3-1 (or the pseudogene TRBV3-2) and TRBJ2-2; no definite D call. This CDR3 has 13 residues. V lost 1 base and J 4 bases, leaving 4 bases between the germline ends. Germline CDR1 is LGHDT and CDR2 is YNNKEL (reference sequence). The chain's CDR3 is CASSQALTGELFF. CDR3 in DNA: TGTGCCAGCAGCCAAGCCCTCACCGGGGAGCTGTTTTTT.

The chain uses TRBV27 and TRBJ1-1; D remains ambiguous. Germline V gene sequence: CDR1 MNHEY, CDR2 SMNVEV (reference sequence). Trimming removed 3 bases from V and 1 base from J, with 6 bases in between. This CDR3 contains 13 residues. In nucleotides, the CDR3 is TGTGCCAGCAGTTTGCGGGAGAACACTGAAGCTTTCTTT. This gives the protein CASSLRENTEAFF.

The genes are TRBV9 and TRBJ2-5; tentative D call: TRBD1 (6 bases). The V end was cut by 2 bases, the J end by 4 bases, with 15 bases between. The CDR3 is made up of 15 amino acids. Germline CDR1 reads SGDLS; CDR2 reads YYNGEE. The CDR3 DNA is TGTGCCAGCAGCGTCTCTCTAGGACAGCTAGAGACCCAGTACTTC. Encoded protein: CASSVSLGQLETQYF.

The chain combines TRBV11-3 with TRBJ1-2, with 10 bases lining up with TRBD1. V lost 4 bases and J lost 8; bases outside the gene matches: 4. This CDR3 spans 13 amino acids. The germline V gene has CDR1 SGHNT and CDR2 YENEEA. The CDR3 sequence: CASSWTGGRGYTF. The DNA for the CDR3 is TGTGCCAGCAGCTGGACAGGGGGACGCGGCTACACCTTC.

This sequence joins TRBV12-3 or TRBV12-4 and TRBJ2-3; D unclear. The CDR3 extends over 11 amino acids. V lost 3 bases and J lost 6, with 4 bases in between. The CDR3 protein is CASSFSDTQYF. For the CDR3, the DNA is TGTGCCAGCAGTTTTTCGGATACGCAGTATTTT.

The CDR3 loop is CASSLSGYEQYF. CDR3 DNA sequence: TGTGCCAGCAGCTTAAGCGGATACGAGCAGTACTTC. The J gene is TRBJ2-7, the V gene TRBV11-3; a possible D gene is TRBD2 (5 bases). Germline lookup yields CDR1 SGHNT and CDR2 YENEEA. The V end was cut by 2 bases, the J end by 4 bases, with 6 bases between. The CDR3 sequence is 12 residues long.

This clone was seen only a few times. The chain employs TRBV6-4 and TRBJ2-2; a possible D gene is TRBD1 (5 bases). Trimming cost V 6 bases and J 0 bases, with 14 bases left between them. In germline, CDR1 is MRHNA, CDR2 SNTAGT. The CDR3 extends over 16 amino acids. In nucleotides, the CDR3 is TGTGCCAGCAGCCCAAAACAGGAACCGAACACCGGGGAGCTGTTTTTT. Amino acid sequence: CASSPKQEPNTGELFF.

This sequence joins TRBV9 and TRBJ2-5; D is uncertain. The V end lost 1 base, the J end lost 5 bases, and 12 bases lay between the germline ends. Germline V lookup: CDR1 SGDLS, CDR2 YYNGEE. This CDR3 spans 14 amino acids. Here the CDR3 DNA reads TGTGCCAGCAGCGTATATGAGGTCCGGGAGACCCAGTACTTC. As protein: CASSVYEVRETQYF.

As for this clone: Other DNA sequences in the sample encode the same CDR3. This chain links TRBV12-3 or TRBV12-4 with TRBJ2-7; D may be TRBD1 (6 bases). CDR3 length: 13 amino acids. Between the trimmed V and J ends, which lost 3 bases and 0 bases, there was a span of 6 bases. The CDR3 DNA is TGTGCCAGCAGTTTGGGGGCCTCCTACGAGCAGTACTTC. Its protein is CASSLGASYEQYF.

The chain employs TRBV7-3 and TRBJ2-1; possibly TRBD2 for D (6 bases). V lost 3 bases to trimming and J lost 6 bases, with 18 bases between them. CDR3 length equals 16 residues. Per the germline V gene, CDR1 is SGHTA and CDR2 is FQGTGA. The CDR3 DNA reads as TGTGCCAGCAGCTTTTCCCCCGGCGGGAAGTCCAATGAGCAGTTCTTC. It translates to CASSFSPGGKSNEQFF.

The rearrangement uses TRBV24-1 and TRBJ2-1, with unresolved D. V was pared by 5 bases and J by 6 bases, with 4 bases between. Germline CDR1 reads KGHDR; CDR2 reads SFDVKD. The CDR3 covers 11 residues. The CDR3 loop reads CATSGANEQFF. Here the CDR3 DNA reads TGTGCCACCAGTGGGGCCAATGAGCAGTTCTTC.